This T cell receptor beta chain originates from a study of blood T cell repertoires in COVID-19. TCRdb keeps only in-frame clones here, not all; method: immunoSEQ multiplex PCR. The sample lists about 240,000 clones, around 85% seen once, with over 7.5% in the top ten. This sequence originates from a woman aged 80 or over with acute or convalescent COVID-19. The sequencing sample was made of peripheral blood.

The CDR3 protein is CASWGGYEQYF. For the CDR3, the DNA is TGTGCCAGCTGGGGGGGTTACGAGCAGTACTTC. The chain carries TRBV28 and TRBJ2-7; 7 nucleotides line up with TRBD2. CDR1 is MDHEN and CDR2 is SYDVKM in the germline V gene. The junction had 2 bases not matched to a gene; V was cut back by 8 bases and J by 4 bases. CDR3 length equals 11 residues. Combining the CDR3 with reference TRBV28 and TRBJ2-7 gives the whole variable domain DVKVTQSSRYLVKRTGEKVFLECVQDMDHENMFWYRQDPGLGLRLIYFSYDVKMKEKGDIPEGYSVSREKKERFSLILESASTNQTSMYLCASWGGYEQYFGPGTRLTVT.